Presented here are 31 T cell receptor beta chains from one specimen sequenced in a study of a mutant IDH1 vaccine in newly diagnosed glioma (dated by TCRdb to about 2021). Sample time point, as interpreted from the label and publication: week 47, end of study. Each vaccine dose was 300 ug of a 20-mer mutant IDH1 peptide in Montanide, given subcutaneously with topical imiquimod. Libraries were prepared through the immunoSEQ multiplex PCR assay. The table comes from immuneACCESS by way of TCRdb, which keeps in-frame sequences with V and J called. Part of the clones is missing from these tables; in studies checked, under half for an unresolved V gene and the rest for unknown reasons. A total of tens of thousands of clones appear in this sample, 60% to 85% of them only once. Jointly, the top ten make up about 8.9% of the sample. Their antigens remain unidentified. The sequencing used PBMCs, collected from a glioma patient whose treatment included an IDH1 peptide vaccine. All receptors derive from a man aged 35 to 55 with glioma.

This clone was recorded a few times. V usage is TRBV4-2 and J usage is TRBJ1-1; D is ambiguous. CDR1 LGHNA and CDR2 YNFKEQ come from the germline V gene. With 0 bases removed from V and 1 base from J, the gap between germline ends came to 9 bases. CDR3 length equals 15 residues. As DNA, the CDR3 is TGTGCCAGCAGCCAAGAATTAAGGGAGAACACTGAAGCTTTCTTT. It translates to CASSQELRENTEAFF.

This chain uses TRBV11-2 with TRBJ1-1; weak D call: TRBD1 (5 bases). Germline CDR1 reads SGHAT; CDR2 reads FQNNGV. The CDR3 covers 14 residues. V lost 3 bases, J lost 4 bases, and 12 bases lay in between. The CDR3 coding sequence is TGTGCCAGCAGCTTTTCCCCTGGGGGCACTGAAGCTTTCTTT. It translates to CASSFSPGGTEAFF.

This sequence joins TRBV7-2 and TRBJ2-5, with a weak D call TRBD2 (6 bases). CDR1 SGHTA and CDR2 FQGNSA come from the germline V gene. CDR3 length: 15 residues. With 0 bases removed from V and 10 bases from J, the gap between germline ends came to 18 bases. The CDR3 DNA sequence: TGTGCCAGCAGCTTAGCCGATTCGGGAGCGAGGGGCCAGTACTTC. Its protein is CASSLADSGARGQYF.

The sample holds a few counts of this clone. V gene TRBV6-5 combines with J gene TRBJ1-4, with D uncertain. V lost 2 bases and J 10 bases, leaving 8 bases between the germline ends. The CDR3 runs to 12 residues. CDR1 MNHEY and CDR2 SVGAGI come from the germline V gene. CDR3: CASSYRAGKLFF. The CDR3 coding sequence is TGTGCCAGCAGTTACAGGGCAGGAAAACTGTTTTTT.

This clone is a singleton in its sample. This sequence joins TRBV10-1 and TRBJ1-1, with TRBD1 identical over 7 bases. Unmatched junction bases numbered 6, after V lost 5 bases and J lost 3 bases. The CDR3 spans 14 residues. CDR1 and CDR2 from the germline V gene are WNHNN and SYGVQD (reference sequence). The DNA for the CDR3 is TGCGCCAGCAGTCCCGACAGGGAGGACACTGAAGCTTTCTTT. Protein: CASSPDREDTEAFF.

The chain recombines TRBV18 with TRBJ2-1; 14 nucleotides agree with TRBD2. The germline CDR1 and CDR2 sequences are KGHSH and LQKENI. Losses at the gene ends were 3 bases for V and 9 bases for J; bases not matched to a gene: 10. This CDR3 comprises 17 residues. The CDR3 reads CASSPGTSGRESAEQFF. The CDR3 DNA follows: TGTGCCAGCTCACCGGGGACTAGCGGGAGAGAATCCGCTGAGCAGTTCTTC.

CDR3 in amino acids: CASSSGGTEAFF. CDR3 sequence (DNA): TGTGCCAGCAGCTCAGGGGGGACTGAAGCTTTCTTT. The chain employs TRBV5-6 and TRBJ1-1; 7 nucleotides agree with TRBD1. Trimming removed 3 bases from V and 5 bases from J; junction bases left unmatched: 1. Germline V gene data show CDR1 as SGHDT and CDR2 as YYEEEE. CDR3 length: 12 residues.

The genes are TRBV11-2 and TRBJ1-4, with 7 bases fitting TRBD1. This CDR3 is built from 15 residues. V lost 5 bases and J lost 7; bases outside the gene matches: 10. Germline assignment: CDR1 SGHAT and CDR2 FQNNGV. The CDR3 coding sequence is TGTGCCAGCAGCCCAATAAGGGGGCCTGTTGAAAAACTGTTTTTT. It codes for CASSPIRGPVEKLFF.

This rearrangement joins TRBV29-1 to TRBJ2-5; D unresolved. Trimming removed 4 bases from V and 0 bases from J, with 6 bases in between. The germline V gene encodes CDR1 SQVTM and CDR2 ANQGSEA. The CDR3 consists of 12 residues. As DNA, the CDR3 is TGCAGCGTTGGAACGAACCAAGAGACCCAGTACTTC. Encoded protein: CSVGTNQETQYF.

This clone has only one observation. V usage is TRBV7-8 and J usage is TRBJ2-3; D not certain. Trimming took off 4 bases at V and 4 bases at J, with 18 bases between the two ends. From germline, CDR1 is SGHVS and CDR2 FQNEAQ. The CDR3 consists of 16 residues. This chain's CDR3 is CASSYSPRARSDTQYF. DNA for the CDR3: TGTGCCAGCAGCTATTCCCCAAGGGCGCGTTCAGATACGCAGTATTTT.

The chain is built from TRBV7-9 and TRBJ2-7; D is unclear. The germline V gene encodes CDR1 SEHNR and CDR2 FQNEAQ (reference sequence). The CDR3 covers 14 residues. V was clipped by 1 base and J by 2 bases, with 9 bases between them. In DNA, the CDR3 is TGTGCCAGCAGCTTAGAGTCAGCCCCCTACGAGCAGTACTTC. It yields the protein CASSLESAPYEQYF.

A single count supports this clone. The CDR3 DNA reads as TGTGCCAGCAGTTATGGCGGGGGGAACACCGGGGAGCTGTTTTTT. Its protein is CASSYGGGNTGELFF. J is TRBJ2-2 and V is TRBV6-5, with 7 nucleotides matching TRBD2. In germline, CDR1 is MNHEY, CDR2 SVGAGI. The CDR3 length is 15 residues. V shed 3 bases and J 1 base; nucleotides not matched to a gene: 2.

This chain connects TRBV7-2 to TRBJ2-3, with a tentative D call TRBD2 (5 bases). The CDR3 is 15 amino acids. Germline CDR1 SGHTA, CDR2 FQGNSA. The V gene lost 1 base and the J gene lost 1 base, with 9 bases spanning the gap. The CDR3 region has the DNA TGTGCCAGCAGCTTAGTATACGGGGGCACAGATACGCAGTATTTT. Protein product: CASSLVYGGTDTQYF. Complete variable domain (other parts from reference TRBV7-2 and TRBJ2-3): GAGVSQSPSNKVTEKGKDVELRCDPISGHTALYWYRQSLGQGLEFLIYFQGNSAPDKSGLPSDRFSAERTGGSVSTLTIQRTQQEDSAVYLCASSLVYGGTDTQYFGPGTRLTVL.

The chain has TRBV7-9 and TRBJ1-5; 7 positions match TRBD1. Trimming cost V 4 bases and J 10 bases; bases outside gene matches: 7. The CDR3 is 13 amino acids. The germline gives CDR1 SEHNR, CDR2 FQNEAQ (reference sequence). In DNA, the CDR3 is TGTGCCAGCAGCTCGCGACAGGGAGGTCCCCAGCATTTT. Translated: CASSSRQGGPQHF.

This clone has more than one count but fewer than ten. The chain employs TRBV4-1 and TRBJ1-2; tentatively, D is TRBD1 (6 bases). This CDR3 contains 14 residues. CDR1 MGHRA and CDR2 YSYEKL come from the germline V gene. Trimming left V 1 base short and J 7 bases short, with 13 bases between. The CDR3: CASSQGTGSGGYTF. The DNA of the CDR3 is TGCGCCAGCAGCCAAGGTACAGGGAGCGGTGGCTACACCTTC.

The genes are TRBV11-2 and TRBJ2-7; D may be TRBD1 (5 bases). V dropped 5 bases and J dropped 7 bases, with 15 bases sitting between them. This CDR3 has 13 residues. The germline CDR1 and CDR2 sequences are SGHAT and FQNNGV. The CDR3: CASSTMTDREQYF. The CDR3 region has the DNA TGTGCCAGCAGCACTATGACAGACCGAGAGCAGTACTTC. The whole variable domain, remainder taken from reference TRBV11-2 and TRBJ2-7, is EAGVAQSPRYKIIEKRQSVAFWCNPISGHATLYWYQQILGQGPKLLIQFQNNGVVDDSQLPKDRFSAERLKGVDSTLKIQPAKLEDSAVYLCASSTMTDREQYFGPGTRLTVT.

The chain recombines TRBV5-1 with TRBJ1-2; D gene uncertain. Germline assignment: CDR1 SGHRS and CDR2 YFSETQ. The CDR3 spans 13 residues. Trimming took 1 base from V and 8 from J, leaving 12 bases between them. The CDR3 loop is CASSLITEWGYTF. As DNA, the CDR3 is TGCGCCAGCAGCTTGATAACAGAATGGGGCTACACCTTC.

DNA for the CDR3: TGTGCCAGCAGCGTAGAGCCTTGGCTTTCCTATGGCTACACCTTC. Encoded protein: CASSVEPWLSYGYTF. V gene TRBV9 combines with J gene TRBJ1-2; no firm D call. This CDR3 is built from 15 residues. Looked up from germline, CDR1 is SGDLS and CDR2 is YYNGEE. Trimming removed 0 bases from V and 4 bases from J, with 13 bases in between.

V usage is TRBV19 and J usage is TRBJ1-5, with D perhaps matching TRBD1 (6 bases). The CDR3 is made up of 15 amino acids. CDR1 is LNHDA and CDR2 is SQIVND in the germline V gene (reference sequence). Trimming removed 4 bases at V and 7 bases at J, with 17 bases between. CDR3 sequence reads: CASSTLEGGSQPQHF. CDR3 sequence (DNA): TGTGCCAGTAGTACCCTAGAGGGGGGAAGCCAGCCCCAGCATTTT.

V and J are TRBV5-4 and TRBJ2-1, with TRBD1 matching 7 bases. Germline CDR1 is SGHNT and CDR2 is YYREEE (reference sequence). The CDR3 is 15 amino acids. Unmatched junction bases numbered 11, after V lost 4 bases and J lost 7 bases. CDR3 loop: CASSTRTHRGNEQFF. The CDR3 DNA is TGTGCCAGCAGCACCCGGACGCACAGGGGTAATGAGCAGTTCTTC.

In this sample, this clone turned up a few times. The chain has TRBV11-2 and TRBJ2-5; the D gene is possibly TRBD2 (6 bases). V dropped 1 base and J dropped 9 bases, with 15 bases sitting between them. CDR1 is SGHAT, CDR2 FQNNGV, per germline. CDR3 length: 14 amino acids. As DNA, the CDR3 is TGTGCCAGCAGCTTAGGGAGGGACGGAAGGGCCCAGTACTTC. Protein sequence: CASSLGRDGRAQYF. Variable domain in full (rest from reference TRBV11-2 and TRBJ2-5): EAGVAQSPRYKIIEKRQSVAFWCNPISGHATLYWYQQILGQGPKLLIQFQNNGVVDDSQLPKDRFSAERLKGVDSTLKIQPAKLEDSAVYLCASSLGRDGRAQYFGPGTRLLVL.

CDR3 protein: CASSYSAGTQPQHF. The CDR3 DNA reads TGTGCCAGCAGTTACTCGGCGGGTACTCAGCCCCAGCATTTT. The J gene is TRBJ1-5, the V gene TRBV6-5; unclear D gene. The CDR3 length is 14 residues. Between the trimmed V and J ends, which lost 0 bases and 6 bases, there was a span of 9 bases. Germline V gene sequence: CDR1 MNHEY, CDR2 SVGAGI.

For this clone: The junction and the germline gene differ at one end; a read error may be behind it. As DNA, the CDR3 is TGTGCCAGCAGCTCCACCAGGGAGCTGTTTTTT. Its translation: CASSSTRELFF. V and J are TRBV5-6 and TRBJ2-2; no clear D. Per the germline V gene, CDR1 is SGHDT and CDR2 is YYEEEE. CDR3 size: 11 residues.

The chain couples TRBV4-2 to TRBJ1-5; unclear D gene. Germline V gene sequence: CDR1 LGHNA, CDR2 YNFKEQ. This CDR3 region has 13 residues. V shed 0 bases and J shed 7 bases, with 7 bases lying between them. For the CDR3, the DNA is TGTGCCAGCAGCCAAGATCGTATCCAGCCCCAGCATTTT. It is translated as CASSQDRIQPQHF.

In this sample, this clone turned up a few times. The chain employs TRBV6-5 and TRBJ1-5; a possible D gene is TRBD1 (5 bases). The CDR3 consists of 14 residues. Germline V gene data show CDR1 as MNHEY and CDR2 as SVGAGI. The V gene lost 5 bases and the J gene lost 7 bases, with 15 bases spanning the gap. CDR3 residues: CASSPRAGNQPQHF. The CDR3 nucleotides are TGTGCCAGCAGTCCCAGGGCAGGGAACCAGCCCCAGCATTTT.

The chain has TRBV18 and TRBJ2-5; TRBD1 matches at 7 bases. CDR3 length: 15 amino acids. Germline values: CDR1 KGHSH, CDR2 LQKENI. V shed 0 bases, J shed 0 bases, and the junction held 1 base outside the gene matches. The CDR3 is CASSPPGQYQETQYF. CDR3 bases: TGTGCCAGCTCACCACCGGGACAGTACCAAGAGACCCAGTACTTC. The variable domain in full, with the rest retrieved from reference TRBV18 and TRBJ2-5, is NAGVMQNPRHLVRRRGQEARLRCSPMKGHSHVYWYRQLPEEGLKFMVYLQKENIIDESGMPKERFSAEFPKEGPSILRIQQVVRGDSAAYFCASSPPGQYQETQYFGPGTRLLVL.

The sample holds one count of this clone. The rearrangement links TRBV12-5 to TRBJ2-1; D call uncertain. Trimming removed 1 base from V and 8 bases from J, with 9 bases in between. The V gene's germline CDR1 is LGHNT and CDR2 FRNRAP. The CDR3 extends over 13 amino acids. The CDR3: CASGLEPSHEQFF. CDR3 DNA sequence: TGTGCTAGTGGTTTGGAGCCGTCGCATGAGCAGTTCTTC.

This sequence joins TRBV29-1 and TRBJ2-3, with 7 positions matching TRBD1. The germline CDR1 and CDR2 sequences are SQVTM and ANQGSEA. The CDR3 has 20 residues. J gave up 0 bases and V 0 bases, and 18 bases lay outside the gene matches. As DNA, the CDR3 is TGCAGCGTTGAAGATCAGTGGGGACAGTCGAAATTGGCTAGCACAGATACGCAGTATTTT. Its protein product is CSVEDQWGQSKLASTDTQYF.

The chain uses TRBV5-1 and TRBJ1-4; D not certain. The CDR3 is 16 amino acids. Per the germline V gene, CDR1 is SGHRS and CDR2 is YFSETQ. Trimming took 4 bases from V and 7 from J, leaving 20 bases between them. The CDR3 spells CASSPREDRLFEKLFF. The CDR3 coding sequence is TGCGCCAGCAGCCCCCGGGAGGACCGTTTATTTGAAAAACTGTTTTTT.

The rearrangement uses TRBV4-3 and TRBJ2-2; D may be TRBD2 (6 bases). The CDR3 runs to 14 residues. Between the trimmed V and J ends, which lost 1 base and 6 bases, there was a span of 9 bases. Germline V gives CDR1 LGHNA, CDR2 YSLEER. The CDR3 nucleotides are TGCGCCAGCAGCCAAGCCGCGGGGCCCGGGGAGCTGTTTTTT. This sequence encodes CASSQAAGPGELFF.

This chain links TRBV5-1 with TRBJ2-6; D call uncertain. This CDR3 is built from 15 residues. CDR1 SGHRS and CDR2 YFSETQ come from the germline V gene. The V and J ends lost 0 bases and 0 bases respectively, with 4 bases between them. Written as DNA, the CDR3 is TGCGCCAGCAGCTTGGGGGCCTCTGGGGCCAACGTCCTGACTTTC. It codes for CASSLGASGANVLTF.